A selection of T cell receptor beta chains follows, all from one sample in a study of CD8+CD57+ T cells in acquired aplastic anemia. TCRdb re-analysed the reads in MiXCR, keeping a single row per CDR3 protein. The sample has under 200,000 distinct CDR3 sequences, around 40% seen once. The sequenced material came from sorted CD4+, CD8+, or CD8+CD57+ T cells (not recorded which) from PBMCs. These receptors all stem from a human donor in good health. The CDR3 runs from the conserved cysteine through the conserved F or W. A D gene is named only where the DNA matches it firmly. For some rows the clone size is stated as once, few or many, or as a class when expanded; others skip it.

V	J	size	D	DNA	CDR3
TRBV12-3/TRBV12-4	TRBJ1-2	many	-	TGTGCCAGCAGTTTTGGGGGTTCGAATGGCTACACCTTC	CASSFGGSNGYTF
TRBV7-9	TRBJ1-1	-	-	TGTGCCAGCGGCTCCCCGGGGGGCACTGAAGCTTTCTTT	CASGSPGGTEAFF
TRBV11-2	TRBJ2-3	few	TRBD2	TGTGCCAGCAGCTTCAGGACTAGCGATACAGATACGCAGTATTTT	CASSFRTSDTDTQYF
TRBV6-4	TRBJ1-5	many	-	TGTGCCAGCAGCCTAAACAGGAATAGCAATCAGCCCCAGCATTTT	CASSLNRNSNQPQHF
TRBV12-3/TRBV12-4	TRBJ2-1	many	TRBD2	TGTGCCAGCAGTTATCCGGGACTAGTAAGGCAGCAGTTCTTC	CASSYPGLVRQQFF
TRBV24-1	TRBJ2-1	once	TRBD2	TGTGCCACCAGTGATGGTGTAGCGGGAGGGTCCCACAATGAGCAGTTCTTC	CATSDGVAGGSHNEQFF
TRBV24-1	TRBJ2-7	-	-	TGTGGCACCAGTGTTTTGGGGATCCTGCAGTACTTC	CGTSVLGILQYF
TRBV20-1	TRBJ1-4	-	-	TGCAGTGCTAGAGAAACAGGGAAGGACGAAAAACTGTTTTTT	CSARETGKDEKLFF
TRBV11-2	TRBJ2-3	few	TRBD1	TGTGCCAGCAGCCCGGGATACGGGACAGTCACAGATACGCAGTATTTT	CASSPGYGTVTDTQYF
TRBV20-1	TRBJ1-6	-	-	TGCAGTGCTAGAGACCCACAGGGCCAAAGTTCACCCCTCCGCTTT	CSARDPQGQSSPLRF
TRBV6-4	TRBJ1-2	once	TRBD1	TGTGCCAGCATGCAGGGGGAAGGCTACACCTTC	CASMQGEGYTF
TRBV25-1	TRBJ2-7	-	TRBD1	TGTGCCAGCAGTGCTCAAAACAGGGGTTCCTACGAGCAGTACTTC	CASSAQNRGSYEQYF
TRBV19	TRBJ1-2	many	-	TGTGCCAGTAGTCCCCCGTTGTACAGGGTTAGAGATAACTATGGCTACACCTTC	CASSPPLYRVRDNYGYTF
TRBV29-1	TRBJ2-5	once	-	TGCAGCGTTGAGAGGGTTGAGACCCAGTACTTC	CSVERVETQYF
TRBV6-2/TRBV6-3	TRBJ1-2	few	-	TGTGCCAGCAGTTGGGAACCTAACTATGGCTACACCTTC	CASSWEPNYGYTF
TRBV20-1	TRBJ2-5	-	TRBD2	TGCAGTGGGACTAGCGGGGGGGCTGACCAAGAGACCCAGTACTTC	CSGTSGGADQETQYF
TRBV6-1	TRBJ1-6	-	-	TGTGCCAGCGGGTGGACACAGGGCTTACCCCTCCGCTTT	CASGWTQGLPLRF
TRBV29-1	TRBJ2-3	-	-	TGCAGCGACGGAAGGGATTTCCAGAGAACCGGGGATACGCAGTATTTT	CSDGRDFQRTGDTQYF
TRBV19	TRBJ2-1	many	TRBD2	TGTGCCAGTTTACCAAGGACTAGCGGGAGAAACAAAAATGAGCAGTTCTTC	CASLPRTSGRNKNEQFF
TRBV3-1	TRBJ2-1	-	TRBD1	TGTGCCAGCAGCCCGAGACAGGGGGCCAGTGAGCAGTTCTTC	CASSPRQGASEQFF
TRBV12-3/TRBV12-4	TRBJ1-2	many	-	TGTGCCAGCAGTTATTACGACTCAGAGGGAGGCTACACCTTC	CASSYYDSEGGYTF
TRBV2	TRBJ1-1	many	TRBD1	TGTGCCAGCAGTGAAGCTCCGGACAGGGGGGAAGCTTTCTTT	CASSEAPDRGEAFF
TRBV10-3	TRBJ1-5	medium-sized	-	TGTGCCATCAGCGAGCCAGGCCAGCCCCAGCATTTT	CAISEPGQPQHF
TRBV6-5	TRBJ2-2	few	-	TGTGCCAGCAGTTACTCGAGTTTCACCGGGGAGCTGTTTTTT	CASSYSSFTGELFF
TRBV7-1	TRBJ2-6	few	-	TGTGCCAGCAGCTCACGGGGGACCCCTGAAGGGCGCTCTGGGGCCAACGTCCTGACTTTC	CASSSRGTPEGRSGANVLTF
TRBV10-3	TRBJ1-6	few	TRBD1	TGTGCCAGCAGTTTTGGGACAGGGGGCTATAATTCACCCCTCCACTTT	CASSFGTGGYNSPLHF
TRBV15	TRBJ2-7	-	TRBD1	TGTGCCACCAGCAGAGATAGGACAGGGGGCTACGAGCAGTACTTC	CATSRDRTGGYEQYF
TRBV12-3/TRBV12-4	TRBJ1-1	many	-	TGTGCCAGCAGCCCACGCAGGAACACTGAAGCTTTCTTT	CASSPRRNTEAFF
TRBV3-1	TRBJ2-7	-	-	TGTGCCAGCAGCCAAGTGACCACCCATCCCGAGCAGTACTTC	CASSQVTTHPEQYF
TRBV29-1	TRBJ1-1	-	TRBD1	TGCAGCGTTGACAGGGGGCAAACTGAAGCTTTCTTT	CSVDRGQTEAFF
TRBV11-1	TRBJ2-3	many	TRBD2	TGTGCCAGCAGCCGCACGCTGACTAGCGGAGATACGCAGTATTTT	CASSRTLTSGDTQYF
TRBV20-1	TRBJ2-1	-	TRBD2	TGCAGTGCTTGGACAGGGGAAGGACTAGCGGGAGAGAACAATGAGCAGTTCTTC	CSAWTGEGLAGENNEQFF
TRBV6-1	TRBJ1-5	few	-	TGTGCCAGCAGTGGGGCTTTCCGGCAGCCCCAGCATTTT	CASSGAFRQPQHF
TRBV7-6	TRBJ2-7	-	-	TGTGCCAGCAGCCAGTCCTCTGGCGGCAGCTCCTACGAGCAGTACTTC	CASSQSSGGSSYEQYF
TRBV29-1	TRBJ2-3	-	-	TGCAGCTCCCTGGCACACGGGGGCACAGATACGCAGTATTTT	CSSLAHGGTDTQYF
TRBV20-1	TRBJ2-7	few	-	TGCAGTGCTAGAGGTGAGGGTAGCTCCGAAGTTGGGGAGCAGTACTTC	CSARGEGSSEVGEQYF
TRBV25-1	TRBJ2-7	-	-	TGTGCCAGCAGGGTTGAGGGGGGAAACTACGAGCAGTACTTC	CASRVEGGNYEQYF
TRBV12-3/TRBV12-4	TRBJ1-1	-	TRBD1	TGTGCCAGCAGCCCGAGACAGGGCACTGAAGCTTTCTTT	CASSPRQGTEAFF
TRBV28	TRBJ2-7	few	TRBD1	TGTGCCAGCTCCCCAGGGGGCGTACAATACGAGCAGTACTTC	CASSPGGVQYEQYF
TRBV18	TRBJ2-7	-	TRBD2	TGTGCCAGCTCACCACAGAGGACAGGGAAGACTAGCGGGATCACCTACGAGCAGTACTTC	CASSPQRTGKTSGITYEQYF
TRBV11-2	TRBJ2-7	-	TRBD1	TGTGCCAGCAACATGGACAGGGCCCTCCACGAGCAGTACTTC	CASNMDRALHEQYF
TRBV11-3	TRBJ2-5	-	-	TGTGCCAGCAGCCCTCCGTCGGAGACCCAGTACTTC	CASSPPSETQYF
TRBV25-1	TRBJ1-1	-	-	TGTGCCACCTTACAGCCTCCCGCTGAAGCTTTCTTT	CATLQPPAEAFF
TRBV10-2	TRBJ1-1	many	-	TGCGCCAGCAGTGAGCCCAAATCCGCAATTGGCACTGAAGCTTTCTTT	CASSEPKSAIGTEAFF
TRBV12-3/TRBV12-4	TRBJ2-7	many	-	TGTGCCAGCAGCCGTTTCGGGTCGGTCTACGAGCAGTACTTC	CASSRFGSVYEQYF
TRBV7-3	TRBJ1-5	few	TRBD1	TGTGCCAGCAGCGGGGGGACAGGGGGAAATCGGCCCCAGCATTTT	CASSGGTGGNRPQHF
TRBV6-1	TRBJ1-1	-	-	TGTGCCAGCAGACGGGAGGAAGTGGACACTGAAGCTTTCTTT	CASRREEVDTEAFF
TRBV5-6	TRBJ2-1	few	-	TGTGCCAGCAGCTTGGAGTATATCTACAATGAGCAGTTCTTC	CASSLEYIYNEQFF
TRBV10-3	TRBJ1-3	-	-	TGTGCCATCAGTGATGGGGAACGCTCTGGAAACACCATATATTTT	CAISDGERSGNTIYF
TRBV10-2	TRBJ1-5	few	-	TGCGCCAGCAGTGAAGCAGGCCAGCCCCAGCATTTT	CASSEAGQPQHF
TRBV4-2	TRBJ2-1	-	TRBD2	TGTGCCAGCAGCAAATCTTCGGGAGGGCGGGAAAATGAGCAGTTCTTC	CASSKSSGGRENEQFF
TRBV5-1	TRBJ2-5	many	TRBD1	TGCGCCAGCAGCCGACAGGGGGCGGAGACCCAGTACTTC	CASSRQGAETQYF
TRBV19	TRBJ1-6	-	-	TGTGCCACGACCGAGGACTTATATAATTCACCCCTCCACTTT	CATTEDLYNSPLHF
TRBV7-2	TRBJ2-5	-	TRBD1	TGTGCCAGCAGCTTAGCTCGGGACAGGAACCAAGAGACCCAGTACTTC	CASSLARDRNQETQYF
TRBV7-2	TRBJ2-7	-	-	TGTGCCAGCAGCCCCTCTAACTACGAGCAGTACTTC	CASSPSNYEQYF
TRBV15	TRBJ2-7	-	TRBD2	TGTGCCACCAGCAGAGGGGGGACTAGCGGGGGCCGCTACGAGCAGTACTTC	CATSRGGTSGGRYEQYF
TRBV14	TRBJ2-7	many	TRBD1	TGTGCCAGCAGCCACGCGCTTCGGGACAGGACCTACGAGCAGTACTTC	CASSHALRDRTYEQYF
TRBV20-1	TRBJ1-2	many	-	TGCAGTGCTAGAGAACAGATTGGCTATGGCTACACCTTC	CSAREQIGYGYTF
TRBV6-1	TRBJ2-1	few	TRBD2	TGTGCCAGCACCGAGAGGGTAGCGGGGGTTCGGTTCTTC	CASTERVAGVRFF
TRBV20-1	TRBJ1-1	-	-	TGCAGTGCTAGAGTTGGCGACGCTTTCTTT	CSARVGDAFF